This T cell receptor (beta chain) emerged from a study of shared clonotypes between healthy human individuals. Broader study findings: As a rule, naive subsets had a larger estimated richness than memory subsets.

As concerns this clone: Its antigen is undetermined. The identical CDR3 is also encoded by other nucleotide sequences in the sample.

Only in-frame clones appear in the TCRdb table, and some are missing; sequencing was by immunoSEQ multiplex PCR. There are some 2,100,000 clones in the sample; approximately 96% occur only once, and approximately 0.13% lies in the top ten. This CDR3 spans 15 amino acids. V lost 0 bases to trimming and J lost 0 bases, with 10 bases between them. Looked up from germline, CDR1 is SGDLS and CDR2 is YYNGEE. Caucasian adults residing in Nashville, Tennessee made up all the donors. The sequence was obtained from a young man in good health. The rearrangement uses TRBV9 and TRBJ2-7; D gene ambiguous. The sample taken for sequencing was naive CD4+ T cells sorted from blood. The subset is: CD45RA+ positively selected. This CDR3 reads CASSVDPGSSYEQYF. The CDR3 nucleotides are TGTGCCAGCAGCGTAGATCCAGGAAGCTCCTACGAGCAGTACTTC.